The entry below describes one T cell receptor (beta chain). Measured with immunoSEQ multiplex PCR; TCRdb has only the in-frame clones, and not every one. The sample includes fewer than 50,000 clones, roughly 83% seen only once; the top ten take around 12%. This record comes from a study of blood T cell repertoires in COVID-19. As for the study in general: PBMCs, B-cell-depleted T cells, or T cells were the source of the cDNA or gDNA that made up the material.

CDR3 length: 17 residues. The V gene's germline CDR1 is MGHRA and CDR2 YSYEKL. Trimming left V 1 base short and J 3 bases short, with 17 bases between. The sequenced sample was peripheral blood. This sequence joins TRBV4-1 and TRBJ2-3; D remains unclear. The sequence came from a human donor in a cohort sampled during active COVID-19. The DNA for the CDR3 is TGCGCCAGCAGCCAAGCTTGGGCCCCACTCAATACAGATACGCAGTATTTT. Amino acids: CASSQAWAPLNTDTQYF.